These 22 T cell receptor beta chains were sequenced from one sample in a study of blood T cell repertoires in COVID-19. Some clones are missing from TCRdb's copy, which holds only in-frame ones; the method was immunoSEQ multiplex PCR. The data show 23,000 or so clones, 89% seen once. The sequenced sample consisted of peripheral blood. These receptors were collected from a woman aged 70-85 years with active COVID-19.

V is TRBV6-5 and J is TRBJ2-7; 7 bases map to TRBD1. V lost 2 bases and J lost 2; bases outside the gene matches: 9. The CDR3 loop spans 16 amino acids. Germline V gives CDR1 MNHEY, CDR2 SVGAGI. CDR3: CASSYGQVPSAYEQYF. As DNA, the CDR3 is TGTGCCAGCAGTTACGGACAGGTTCCTTCGGCCTACGAGCAGTACTTC.

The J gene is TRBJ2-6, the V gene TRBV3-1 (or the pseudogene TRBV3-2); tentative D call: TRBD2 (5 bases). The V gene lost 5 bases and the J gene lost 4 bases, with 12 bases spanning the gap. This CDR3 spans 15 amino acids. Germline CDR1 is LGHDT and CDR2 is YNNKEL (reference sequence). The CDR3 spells CASSVREAGANVLTF. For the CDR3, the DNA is TGTGCCAGCAGCGTCCGGGAAGCAGGGGCCAACGTCCTGACTTTC.

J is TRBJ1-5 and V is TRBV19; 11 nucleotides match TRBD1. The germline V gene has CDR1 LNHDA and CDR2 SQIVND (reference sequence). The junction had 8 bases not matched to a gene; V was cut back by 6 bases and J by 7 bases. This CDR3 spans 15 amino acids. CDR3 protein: CASSWTGGGGQPQHF. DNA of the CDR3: TGTGCCAGTAGCTGGACAGGGGGCGGCGGGCAGCCCCAGCATTTT.

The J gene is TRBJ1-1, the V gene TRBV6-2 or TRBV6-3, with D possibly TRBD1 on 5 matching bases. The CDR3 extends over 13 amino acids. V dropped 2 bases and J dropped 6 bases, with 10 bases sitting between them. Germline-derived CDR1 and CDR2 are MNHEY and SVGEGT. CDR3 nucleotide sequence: TGTGCCAGCAGTTACGGGGCACCTTCTGAAGCTTTCTTT. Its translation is CASSYGAPSEAFF.

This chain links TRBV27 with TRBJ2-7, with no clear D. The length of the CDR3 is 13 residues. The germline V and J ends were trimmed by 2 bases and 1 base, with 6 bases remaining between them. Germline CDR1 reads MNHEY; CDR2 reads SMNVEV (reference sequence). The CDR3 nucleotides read TGTGCCAGCAGTTTAAGAGTTTCCTACGAGCAGTACTTC. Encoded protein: CASSLRVSYEQYF.

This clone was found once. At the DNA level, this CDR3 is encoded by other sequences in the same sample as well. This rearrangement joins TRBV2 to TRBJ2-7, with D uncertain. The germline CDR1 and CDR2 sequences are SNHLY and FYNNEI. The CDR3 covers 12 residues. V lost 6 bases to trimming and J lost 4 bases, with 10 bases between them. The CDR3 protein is CASRGAAYEQYF. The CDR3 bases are TGTGCCAGCAGGGGCGCCGCGTACGAGCAGTACTTC.

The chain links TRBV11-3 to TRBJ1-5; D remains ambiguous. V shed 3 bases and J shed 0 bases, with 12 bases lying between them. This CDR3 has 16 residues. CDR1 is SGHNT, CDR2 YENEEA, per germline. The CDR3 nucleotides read TGTGCCAGCAGCTTGGAACAGTCCAATAGCAATCAGCCCCAGCATTTT. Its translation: CASSLEQSNSNQPQHF.

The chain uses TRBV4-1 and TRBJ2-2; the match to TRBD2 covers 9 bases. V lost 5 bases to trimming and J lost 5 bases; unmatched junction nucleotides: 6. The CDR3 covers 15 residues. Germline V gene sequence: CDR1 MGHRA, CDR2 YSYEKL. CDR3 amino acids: CASSGNSGGTGELFF. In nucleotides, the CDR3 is TGCGCCAGCAGCGGAAATAGCGGGGGAACCGGGGAGCTGTTTTTT.

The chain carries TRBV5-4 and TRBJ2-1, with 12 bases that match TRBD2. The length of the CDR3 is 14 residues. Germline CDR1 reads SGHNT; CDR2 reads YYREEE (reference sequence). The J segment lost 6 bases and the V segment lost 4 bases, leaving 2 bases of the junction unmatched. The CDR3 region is CASSRGLAGNEQFF. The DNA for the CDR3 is TGTGCCAGCAGCAGGGGACTAGCGGGCAATGAGCAGTTCTTC. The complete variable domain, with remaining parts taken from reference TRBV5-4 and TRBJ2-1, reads ETGVTQSPTHLIKTRGQQVTLRCSSQSGHNTVSWYQQALGQGPQFIFQYYREEENGRGNFPPRFSGLQFPNYSSELNVNALELDDSALYLCASSRGLAGNEQFFGPGTRLTVL.

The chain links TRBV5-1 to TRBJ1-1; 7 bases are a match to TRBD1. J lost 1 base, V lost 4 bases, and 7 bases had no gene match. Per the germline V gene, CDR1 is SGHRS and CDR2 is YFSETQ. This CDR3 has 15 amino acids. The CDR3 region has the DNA TGCGCCAGCAGCACGACAGGGAAATGGAACACTGAAGCTTTCTTT. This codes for CASSTTGKWNTEAFF.

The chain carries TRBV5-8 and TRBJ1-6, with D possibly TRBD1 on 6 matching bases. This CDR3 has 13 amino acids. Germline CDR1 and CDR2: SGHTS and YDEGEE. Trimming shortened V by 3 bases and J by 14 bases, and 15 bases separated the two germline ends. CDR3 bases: TGTGCCAGCAGCTCCCGGACAGCTTTCACCCTCCACTTT. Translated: CASSSRTAFTLHF.

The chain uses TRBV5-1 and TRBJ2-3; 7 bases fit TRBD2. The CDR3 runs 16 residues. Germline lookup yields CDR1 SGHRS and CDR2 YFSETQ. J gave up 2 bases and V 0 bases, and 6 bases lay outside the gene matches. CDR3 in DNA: TGCGCCAGCAGCTTGGAAGGGAGGGTCCCCACAGATACGCAGTATTTT. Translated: CASSLEGRVPTDTQYF.

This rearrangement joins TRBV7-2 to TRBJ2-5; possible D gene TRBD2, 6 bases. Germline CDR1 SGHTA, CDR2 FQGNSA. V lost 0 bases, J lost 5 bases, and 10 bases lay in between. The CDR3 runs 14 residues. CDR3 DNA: TGTGCCAGCAGCTTAGCTGGGAGGAGCGAGACCCAGTACTTC. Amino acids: CASSLAGRSETQYF.

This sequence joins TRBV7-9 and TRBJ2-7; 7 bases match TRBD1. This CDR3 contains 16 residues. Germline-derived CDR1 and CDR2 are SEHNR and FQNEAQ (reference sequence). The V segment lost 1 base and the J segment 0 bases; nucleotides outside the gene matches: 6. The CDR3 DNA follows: TGTGCCAGCAGCTTAGTTTCCGGGACAGCCTCCTACGAGCAGTACTTC. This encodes CASSLVSGTASYEQYF.

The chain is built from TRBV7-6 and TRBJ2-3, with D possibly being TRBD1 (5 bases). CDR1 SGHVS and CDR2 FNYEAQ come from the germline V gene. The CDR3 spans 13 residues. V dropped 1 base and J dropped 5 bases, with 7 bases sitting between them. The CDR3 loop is CASSLGTRDTQYF. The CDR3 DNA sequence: TGTGCCAGCAGCTTAGGGACACGAGATACGCAGTATTTT.

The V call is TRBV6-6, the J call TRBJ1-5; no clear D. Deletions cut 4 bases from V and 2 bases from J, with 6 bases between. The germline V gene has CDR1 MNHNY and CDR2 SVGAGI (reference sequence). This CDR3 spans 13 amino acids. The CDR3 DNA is TGTGCCAGCAGTTTCGGAGGCAATCAGCCCCAGCATTTT. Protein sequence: CASSFGGNQPQHF.

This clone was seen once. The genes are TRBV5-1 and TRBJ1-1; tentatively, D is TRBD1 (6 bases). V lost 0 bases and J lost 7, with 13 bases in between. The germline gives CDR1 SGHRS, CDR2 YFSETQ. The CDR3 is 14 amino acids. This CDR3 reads CASSLGMDSLEAFF. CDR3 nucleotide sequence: TGCGCCAGCAGCTTGGGAATGGACAGCCTTGAAGCTTTCTTT. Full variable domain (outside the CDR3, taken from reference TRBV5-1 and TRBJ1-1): KAGVTQTPRYLIKTRGQQVTLSCSPISGHRSVSWYQQTPGQGLQFLFEYFSETQRNKGNFPGRFSGRQFSNSRSEMNVSTLELGDSALYLCASSLGMDSLEAFFGQGTRLTVV.

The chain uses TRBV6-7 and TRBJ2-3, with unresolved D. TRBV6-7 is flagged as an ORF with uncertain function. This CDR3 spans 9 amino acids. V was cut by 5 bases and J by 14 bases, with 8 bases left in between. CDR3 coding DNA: TGTGCCAGCAGTGGAGTTGTGTATTTT. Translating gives CASSGVVYF.

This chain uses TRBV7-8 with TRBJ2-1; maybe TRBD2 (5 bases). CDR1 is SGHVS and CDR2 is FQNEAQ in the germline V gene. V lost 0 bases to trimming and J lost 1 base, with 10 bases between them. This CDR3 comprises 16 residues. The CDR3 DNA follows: TGTGCCAGCAGCTTAGCGGGAGCGGCTTCCTACAATGAGCAGTTCTTC. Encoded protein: CASSLAGAASYNEQFF.

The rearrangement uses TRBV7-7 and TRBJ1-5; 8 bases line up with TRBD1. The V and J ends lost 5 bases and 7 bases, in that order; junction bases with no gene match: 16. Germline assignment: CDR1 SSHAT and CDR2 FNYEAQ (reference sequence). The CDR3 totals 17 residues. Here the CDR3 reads CASSPQTPTGAKQPQHF. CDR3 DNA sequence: TGTGCCAGCAGCCCGCAAACCCCGACAGGGGCTAAACAGCCCCAGCATTTT.

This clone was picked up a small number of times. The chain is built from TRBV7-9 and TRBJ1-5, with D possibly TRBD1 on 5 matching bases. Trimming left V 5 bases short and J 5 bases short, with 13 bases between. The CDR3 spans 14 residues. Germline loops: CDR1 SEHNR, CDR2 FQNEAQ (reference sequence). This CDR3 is CASSRDSPYQPQHF. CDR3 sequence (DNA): TGTGCCAGCAGCCGCGACAGTCCTTATCAGCCCCAGCATTTT. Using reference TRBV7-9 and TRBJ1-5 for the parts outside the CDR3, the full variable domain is DTGVSQNPRHKITKRGQNVTFRCDPISEHNRLYWYRQTLGQGPEFLTYFQNEAQLEKSRLLSDRFSAERPKGSFSTLEIQRTEQGDSAMYLCASSRDSPYQPQHFGDGTRLSIL.

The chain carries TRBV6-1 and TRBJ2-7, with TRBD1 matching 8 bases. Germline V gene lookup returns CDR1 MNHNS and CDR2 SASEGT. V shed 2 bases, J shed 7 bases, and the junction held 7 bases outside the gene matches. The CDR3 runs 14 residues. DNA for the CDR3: TGTGCCAGCAGTGAATGGGGACAGGTGGGGGAGCAGTACTTC. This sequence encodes CASSEWGQVGEQYF.